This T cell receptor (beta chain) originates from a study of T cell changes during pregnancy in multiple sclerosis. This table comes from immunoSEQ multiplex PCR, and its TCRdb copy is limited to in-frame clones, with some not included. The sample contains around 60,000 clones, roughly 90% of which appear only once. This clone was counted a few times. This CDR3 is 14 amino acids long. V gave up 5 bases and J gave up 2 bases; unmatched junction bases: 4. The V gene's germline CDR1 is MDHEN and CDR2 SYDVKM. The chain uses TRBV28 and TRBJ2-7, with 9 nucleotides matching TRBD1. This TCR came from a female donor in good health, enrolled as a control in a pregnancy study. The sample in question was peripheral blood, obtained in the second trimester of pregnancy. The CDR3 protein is CASSPRQGAYEQYF. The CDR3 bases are TGTGCCAGCAGTCCCCGACAGGGGGCCTACGAGCAGTACTTC. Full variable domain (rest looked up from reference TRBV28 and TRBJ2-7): DVKVTQSSRYLVKRTGEKVFLECVQDMDHENMFWYRQDPGLGLRLIYFSYDVKMKEKGDIPEGYSVSREKKERFSLILESASTNQTSMYLCASSPRQGAYEQYFGPGTRLTVT.